These T cell receptor beta chains were read from a single sample in a study of shared clonotypes between healthy human individuals. Using immunoSEQ multiplex PCR, the repertoire was profiled, and TCRdb retains in-frame clones only, with some absent. The sample consists of 150,000 to 200,000 clones, approximately 70% of them appearing once. What was sequenced was memory CD4+ T cells sorted from blood. These receptor sequences come from a man aged 30 to 39 in good health. The CDR3 runs from the conserved cysteine through the conserved F or W. A D gene is named only where the DNA matches it firmly. Clone size, where shown, is once, few, many, or a class for clones that have expanded.

TRBD1 | few | TRBJ2-3 | TRBV5-6 | TGTGCCAGCAGCAGACAGGGGGCGAGCACAGATACGCAGTATTTT | CASSRQGASTDTQYF
TRBD1 | - | TRBJ1-3 | TRBV7-8 | TGTGCCAGCAGCTCTACCGGGACAGGGTTGGGAAACACCATATATTTT | CASSSTGTGLGNTIYF
- | once | TRBJ2-5 | TRBV18 | TGTGCCAGCTCCCCGTTCTCTCTTTTGGGTGAGACCCAGTACTTC | CASSPFSLLGETQYF
- | few | TRBJ2-7 | TRBV7-8 | TGTGCCAGCAGCACGGGCAGTCCCTACGAGCAGTACTTC | CASSTGSPYEQYF
TRBD1 | - | TRBJ1-2 | TRBV19 | TGTGCCAGTAGTACCTACCTCGACAGGGGTTTAGGCTACACCTTC | CASSTYLDRGLGYTF
- | - | TRBJ1-2 | TRBV2 | TGTGCCAGCAGTGACAGGGGCTATGGCTACACCTTC | CASSDRGYGYTF
- | - | TRBJ2-5 | TRBV19 | TGTGCCAGTAGTTCGGGCGCAGAGACCCAGTACTTC | CASSSGAETQYF
- | many | TRBJ1-1 | TRBV6-6 | TGTGCCAGCAGTTTTCAGTGGAACACTGAAGCTTTCTTT | CASSFQWNTEAFF
- | - | TRBJ2-3 | TRBV5-1 | TGCGCCAGCAGCTTGTCCGGCTACACAGATACGCAGTATTTT | CASSLSGYTDTQYF
- | many | TRBJ1-1 | TRBV7-9 | TGTGCCAGCAGCTTAGAGGCGCCAGCACAGGGAGAAGCTTTCTTT | CASSLEAPAQGEAFF
- | - | TRBJ2-3 | TRBV7-6 | TGTGCCAGCAGCTTAGGTTCAAGCGGGACATCAGATACGCAGTATTTT | CASSLGSSGTSDTQYF
- | - | TRBJ2-3 | TRBV11-2 | TGTGCCAGCAGCCTCCGGGGAGGCACAGATACGCAGTATTTT | CASSLRGGTDTQYF
- | once | TRBJ2-3 | TRBV11-2 | TGTGCCAGCAGCTCATTCATTGGGCCCGCCACAGATACGCAGTATTTT | CASSSFIGPATDTQYF
TRBD2 | - | TRBJ2-7 | TRBV11-2 | TGTGCCAGCAGCCCGCCGGGACTAGCGTACGAGCAGTACTTC | CASSPPGLAYEQYF
TRBD2 | - | TRBJ2-3 | TRBV2 | TGTGCCAGCAGTTGGAGACTAGCAGCGGATACGCAGTATTTT | CASSWRLAADTQYF
TRBD1 | - | TRBJ2-7 | TRBV18 | TGTGCCAGCTCACCGCGGACAGGGACCTACGAGCAGTACTTC | CASSPRTGTYEQYF
- | - | TRBJ2-2 | TRBV27 | TGTGCCAGCAGTCCATGGAACACCGGGGAGCTGTTTTTT | CASSPWNTGELFF
- | - | TRBJ2-1 | TRBV20-1 | TGCAGTGCCCTGCGCTCAGAGCAGTTCTTC | CSALRSEQFF
- | - | TRBJ2-3 | TRBV6-6 | TGTGCCAGCAGTGGAATCTCAGAGTCCACAGATACGCAGTATTTT | CASSGISESTDTQYF
TRBD2 | - | TRBJ2-5 | TRBV10-3 | TGTGCCATCAGTGTTGGGGGGGCTAGCGGGAGCCAACAAGAGACCCAGTACTTC | CAISVGGASGSQQETQYF
TRBD1 | - | TRBJ2-7 | TRBV19 | TGTGCCAGTAGTATATTAACAGGGGGCGAGCAGTACTTC | CASSILTGGEQYF
TRBD1 | - | TRBJ2-3 | TRBV7-2 | TGTGCCAGCAGTGAGACCGGGACAGGGGGTAGCACAGATACGCAGTATTTT | CASSETGTGGSTDTQYF
- | - | TRBJ2-2 | TRBV5-4 | TGTGCCAGCAGCTTGGCCGGGGTAGACACCGGGGAGCTGTTTTTT | CASSLAGVDTGELFF
TRBD2 | - | TRBJ2-3 | TRBV6-6 | TGTGCCAGCAGTCATAGCGGGGAGGCCACAGATACGCAGTATTTT | CASSHSGEATDTQYF
- | - | TRBJ2-5 | TRBV28 | TGTGCCAGCAGTTCGGCCGGTCGGGGGAGTGTCGTGAAGACCCAGTACTTC | CASSSAGRGSVVKTQYF
- | - | TRBJ2-7 | TRBV6-1 | TGTGCCAGCGGAGACCGGGACCGCGCAATTCGCGAGCAGTACTTC | CASGDRDRAIREQYF
- | - | TRBJ1-1 | TRBV25-1 | TGTGCCAGCAGTGGGCTCGGGAGCACTGAAGCTTTCTTT | CASSGLGSTEAFF
- | - | TRBJ1-4 | TRBV18 | TGTGCCAGCTCAGCCAGTTCGTCAACTAATGAAAAACTGTTTTTT | CASSASSSTNEKLFF
- | - | TRBJ2-7 | TRBV2 | TGTGCCAGCAGACCCCCTGGGTTCAACTACGAGCAGTACTTC | CASRPPGFNYEQYF
- | - | TRBJ2-3 | TRBV6-6 | TGTGCCGATCAAAGGGACTTAGGGGATACGCAGTATTTT | CADQRDLGDTQYF
- | - | TRBJ1-5 | TRBV6-1 | TGTGCCAGCAGGCCAGGGACGGTTGTCAGGCAGCCCCAGCATTTT | CASRPGTVVRQPQHF
- | many | TRBJ2-7 | TRBV7-2 | TGTGCCAGCAGCTTACTAATAAGTAGCACCTACGAGCAGTACTTC | CASSLLISSTYEQYF
- | few | TRBJ1-2 | TRBV7-2 | TGTGCCAGCAGCTTACCACAGGGTGTCTATGGCTACACCTTC | CASSLPQGVYGYTF
- | - | TRBJ2-7 | TRBV15 | TGTGCCACCAGCAGAGTGGCAGGGAGGGAGCAGTACTTC | CATSRVAGREQYF
TRBD1 | - | TRBJ2-7 | TRBV6-1 | TGTGCCAGCAGAGCCCAACAGACAGGGTTCTACGAGCAGTACTTC | CASRAQQTGFYEQYF
- | - | TRBJ2-1 | TRBV9 | TGTGCCAGCAGCGTAGGGGGAAGTGGAAACAATGAGCAGTTCTTC | CASSVGGSGNNEQFF
- | once | TRBJ2-1 | TRBV5-1 | TGCGCCAGCAGCTCCGAGTTGGGTAGCGACAATGAGCAGTTCTTC | CASSSELGSDNEQFF
- | - | TRBJ2-1 | TRBV28 | TGTGCCAGCAGGGACCAGGGGAAATGGCAGTTCTTC | CASRDQGKWQFF
- | once | TRBJ1-1 | TRBV29-1 | TGCAGCGTTGCGGGTATTTTGAACACTGAAGCTTTCTTT | CSVAGILNTEAFF
TRBD2 | - | TRBJ2-2 | TRBV5-4 | TGTGCCAGCAGCCTAGGGACTAGAAACACCGGGGAGCTGTTTTTT | CASSLGTRNTGELFF
- | - | TRBJ2-1 | TRBV5-5 | TGTGCCAGCAGCTTACAGGCAATCAATGAGCAGTTCTTC | CASSLQAINEQFF